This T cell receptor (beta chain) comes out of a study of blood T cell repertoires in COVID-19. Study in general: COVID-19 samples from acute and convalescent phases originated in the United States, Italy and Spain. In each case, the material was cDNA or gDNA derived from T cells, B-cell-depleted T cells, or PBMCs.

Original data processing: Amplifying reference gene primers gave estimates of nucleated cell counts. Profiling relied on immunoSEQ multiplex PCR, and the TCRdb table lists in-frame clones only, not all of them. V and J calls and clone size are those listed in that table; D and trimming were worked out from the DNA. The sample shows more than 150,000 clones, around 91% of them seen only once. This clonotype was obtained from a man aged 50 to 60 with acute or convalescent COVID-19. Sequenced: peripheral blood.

The CDR3 region has the DNA TGTGCCAGCGCGGGAGTTTACGAGCAGTACTTC. Encoded protein: CASAGVYEQYF. This chain links TRBV2 with TRBJ2-7, with TRBD2 matching over 7 bases. Germline CDR1 is SNHLY and CDR2 is FYNNEI. This CDR3 region has 11 residues. After removal of 8 bases from V and 4 bases from J, the junction contained 2 bases not matched to a gene.